This T cell receptor beta chain was obtained from a study of response to subunit inactivated influenza vaccine. Study conclusions and caveats: Few additional T cells are recruited per seasonal influenza vaccination, authors suggested.

This clonotype was recorded a few times. As yet, its antigen is unknown. With V trimmed by 2 bases and J by 2 bases, 4 bases remained unmatched. The germline gives CDR1 SEHNR, CDR2 FQNEAQ (reference sequence). CDR3 length: 16 residues. TCRdb reprocessed the RT-PCR reads via MiXCR and lists one record per CDR3 protein. The sample shows some 480,000 distinct CDR3 sequences, approximately 9.9% of them seen only once. Sequenced here: PBMCs from blood, sampled 35 to 45 days after vaccination. This chain uses TRBV7-9 with TRBJ1-2, with 11 nucleotides matching TRBD1. The sequence came from a man aged 45-65 years who received an inactivated influenza vaccine. The CDR3 nucleotides are TGTGCCAGCAGCTTATCCGGGACAGGGGGAAACTATGGCTACACCTTC. Its translation is CASSLSGTGGNYGYTF.